Shown below are 15 T cell receptor beta chains from a single sample sequenced in a study of CD8+ T cells in alopecia areata. RNA was isolated and reverse transcribed to cDNA, the sequencing template. Method: immunoSEQ multiplex PCR; TCRdb's copy keeps in-frame clones and lacks some. The sample contains 110,000 to 150,000 clones, 58% of which appear only once. This sample comprised CD4+ T cells sorted from blood, obtained at week 0. These receptors originate from a human donor with alopecia areata.

A few counts support this clone. J is TRBJ2-7 and V is TRBV5-6; tentatively, D is TRBD1 or TRBD2 (5 bases each). This CDR3 has 13 residues. V was pared by 5 bases and J by 7 bases, with 16 bases between. CDR1 is SGHDT and CDR2 is YYEEEE in the germline V gene. For the CDR3, the DNA is TGTGCCAGCAGACCCCCAGGGCGGGCTGAGCAGTACTTC. It codes for CASRPPGRAEQYF. The whole variable domain, remainder taken from reference TRBV5-6 and TRBJ2-7, is DAGVTQSPTHLIKTRGQQVTLRCSPKSGHDTVSWYQQALGQGPQFIFQYYEEEERQRGNFPDRFSGHQFPNYSSELNVNALLLGDSALYLCASRPPGRAEQYFGPGTRLTVT.

This chain's CDR3 is CASGAQPSSSGNTIYF. The CDR3 DNA is TGCGCCAGCGGAGCACAACCGTCGAGCTCTGGAAACACCATATATTTT. V gene TRBV5-1 combines with J gene TRBJ1-3, with D uncertain. CDR1 is SGHRS, CDR2 YFSETQ, per germline. The CDR3 is 16 residues long. V was trimmed by 7 bases and J by 0 bases, leaving 17 bases between them.

The rearrangement uses TRBV7-9 and TRBJ1-2; D remains unclear. V was clipped by 5 bases and J by 6 bases, with 19 bases between them. CDR1 is SEHNR and CDR2 is FQNEAQ in the germline V gene (reference sequence). The CDR3 is 15 residues long. In DNA form, the CDR3 reads TGTGCCAGCAGCCCGCCCCCTTCCGTCGGGGATGGCTACACCTTC. Its translation is CASSPPPSVGDGYTF.

The chain links TRBV7-2 to TRBJ1-2; D remains ambiguous. Germline assignment: CDR1 SGHTA and CDR2 FQGNSA. V was pared by 2 bases and J by 4 bases, with 5 bases between. The CDR3 covers 12 residues. CDR3 bases: TGTGCCAGCAGCTTAAGAAGCTATGGCTACACCTTC. Residues: CASSLRSYGYTF.

The rearrangement links TRBV5-1 to TRBJ2-5, with 8 positions matching TRBD2. The J call may be in error: the DNA end matches TRBJ2-7 better. Per the germline V gene, CDR1 is SGHRS and CDR2 is YFSETQ. The CDR3 has 14 amino acids. The CDR3 DNA sequence: TGCGCCAGCAGTTTTACTAGCGGATTCTACGAGCAGTACTTC. Protein sequence: CASSFTSGFYEQYF.

This clone occurred a few times. This chain joins TRBV14 and TRBJ1-2; a possible D gene is TRBD1 (5 bases). The CDR3 sequence is 12 residues long. V shed 1 base and J shed 7 bases, with 7 bases lying between them. The V gene's germline CDR1 is SGHDN and CDR2 FVKESK. The CDR3 sequence is CASSQAGFGYTF. In DNA form, the CDR3 reads TGTGCCAGCAGCCAAGCAGGGTTTGGCTACACCTTC.

The chain is built from TRBV7-8 and TRBJ2-5; D gene ambiguous. Germline-derived CDR1 and CDR2 are SGHVS and FQNEAQ. The V end lost 6 bases, the J end lost 4 bases, and 9 bases lay between the germline ends. The CDR3 is 12 amino acids. The CDR3 DNA sequence: TGTGCCAGCAGTATAGTGCGAGAGACCCAGTACTTC. Translated, it gives CASSIVRETQYF.

V is TRBV19 and J is TRBJ1-5; 11 nucleotides align to TRBD1. Germline CDR1 is LNHDA and CDR2 is SQIVND (reference sequence). The J segment lost 7 bases and the V segment lost 6 bases, leaving 14 bases of the junction unmatched. This CDR3 comprises 17 residues. This CDR3 reads CASSPGQGGVGAQPQHF. The CDR3 DNA reads TGTGCCAGTAGCCCGGGACAGGGGGGCGTAGGGGCCCAGCCCCAGCATTTT.

This clone appeared a few times. V and J are TRBV29-1 and TRBJ2-2; 12 bases align to TRBD2. With 5 bases clipped from V and 2 bases from J, the junction kept 6 bases outside the gene matches. Germline V gene lookup returns CDR1 SQVTM and CDR2 ANQGSEA. This CDR3 has 16 residues. The DNA of the CDR3 is TGCAGCGTTCTCCTAGCGGGGGGGCCCAACACCGGGGAGCTGTTTTTT. It encodes CSVLLAGGPNTGELFF.

V is TRBV7-9 and J is TRBJ1-6, with D possibly TRBD1 on 5 matching bases. The germline CDR1 and CDR2 sequences are SEHNR and FQNEAQ (reference sequence). V lost 1 base to trimming and J lost 7 bases, with 8 bases between them. The CDR3 runs 14 residues. CDR3 protein: CASSLEGRNSPLHF. CDR3 DNA sequence: TGTGCCAGCAGCTTAGAGGGGCGGAATTCACCCCTCCACTTT.

The chain links TRBV5-6 to TRBJ1-4; D is perhaps TRBD1 (5 bases). This CDR3 has 18 amino acids. V lost 4 bases, J lost 6 bases, and 25 bases lay in between. CDR1 and CDR2 from the germline V gene are SGHDT and YYEEEE. The CDR3 DNA reads TGTGCCAGCAGCGGGTGGGGGACGCTCACCGAGCGGGATGAAAAACTGTTTTTT. Translation: CASSGWGTLTERDEKLFF. The full variable domain, its missing parts supplied by reference TRBV5-6 and TRBJ1-4, is DAGVTQSPTHLIKTRGQQVTLRCSPKSGHDTVSWYQQALGQGPQFIFQYYEEEERQRGNFPDRFSGHQFPNYSSELNVNALLLGDSALYLCASSGWGTLTERDEKLFFGSGTQLSVL.

The rearrangement links TRBV23-1 to TRBJ1-1; D uncertain. TRBV23-1 is annotated as an ORF whose role is uncertain. This CDR3 comprises 12 residues. Trimming took 2 bases from V and 8 from J, leaving 9 bases between them. CDR3 nucleotides: TGCGCCAGCAGTCAAGGTCGGGGAGAAGCTTTCTTT. It translates to CASSQGRGEAFF.

The V gene is TRBV6-1, the J gene TRBJ1-5, with D perhaps matching TRBD1 (5 bases). The CDR3 is 15 amino acids. The germline V gene has CDR1 MNHNS and CDR2 SASEGT. Trimming took off 1 base at V and 4 bases at J, with 11 bases between the two ends. The CDR3 coding sequence is TGTGCCAGCAGTGAAGGAACCAGGGCTAATCAGCCCCAGCATTTT. Protein: CASSEGTRANQPQHF.

CDR3 DNA: TGCGCCAGCAGCTTCGGACAGACGAACACCGGGGAGCTGTTTTTT. As protein: CASSFGQTNTGELFF. V and J are TRBV5-1 and TRBJ2-2; D might be TRBD1 (6 bases). Deletions cut 2 bases from V and 0 bases from J, with 8 bases between. This CDR3 region has 15 residues. Germline V gives CDR1 SGHRS, CDR2 YFSETQ.

This clone was seen only a few times. The chain has TRBV27 and TRBJ1-2; D is unclear. Between the trimmed V and J ends, which lost 0 bases and 12 bases, there was a span of 17 bases. Looked up from germline, CDR1 is MNHEY and CDR2 is SMNVEV (reference sequence). The CDR3 is 14 residues long. As DNA, the CDR3 is TGTGCCAGCAGTTTATCGGTGGCGCGTAGGTTGGACACCTTC. Amino acids: CASSLSVARRLDTF.